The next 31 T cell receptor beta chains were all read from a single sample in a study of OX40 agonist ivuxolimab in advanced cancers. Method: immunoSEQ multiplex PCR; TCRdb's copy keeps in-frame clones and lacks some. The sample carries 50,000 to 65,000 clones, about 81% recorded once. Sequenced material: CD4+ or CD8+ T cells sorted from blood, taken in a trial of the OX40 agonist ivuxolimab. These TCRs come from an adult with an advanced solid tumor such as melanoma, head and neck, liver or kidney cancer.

This CDR3 is CASSLAGGEQFF. The CDR3, as DNA: TGTGCCAGCAGCTTAGCGGGGGGGGAGCAGTTCTTC. V is TRBV7-7 and J is TRBJ2-1; 7 bases fit TRBD2. With 0 bases clipped from V and 10 bases from J, the junction kept 0 bases outside the gene matches. The CDR3 totals 12 residues. Germline V gene sequence: CDR1 SSHAT, CDR2 FNYEAQ (reference sequence).

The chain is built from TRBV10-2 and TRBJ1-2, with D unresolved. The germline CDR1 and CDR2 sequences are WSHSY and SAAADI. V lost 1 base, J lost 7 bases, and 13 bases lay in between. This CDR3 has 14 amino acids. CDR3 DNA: TGCGCCAGCAGTGAGTACAGACCCGAGGGTGGCTACACCTTC. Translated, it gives CASSEYRPEGGYTF.

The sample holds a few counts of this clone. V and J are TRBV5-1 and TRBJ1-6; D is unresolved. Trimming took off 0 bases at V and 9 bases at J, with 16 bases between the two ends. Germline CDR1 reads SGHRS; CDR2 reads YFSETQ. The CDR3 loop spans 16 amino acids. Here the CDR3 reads CASSLEGGEISSPLHF. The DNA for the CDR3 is TGCGCCAGCAGCTTGGAGGGCGGCGAAATATCTTCACCCCTCCACTTT.

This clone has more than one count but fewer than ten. For the CDR3, the DNA is TGTGCCAGCAGAGTCGCCGGGACAGGGGAGAATCAGCCCCAGCATTTT. Amino acids: CASRVAGTGENQPQHF. The rearrangement links TRBV28 to TRBJ1-5; 10 bases match TRBD1. Germline V gene sequence: CDR1 MDHEN, CDR2 SYDVKM. The CDR3 extends over 16 amino acids. J was trimmed by 4 bases and V by 6 bases; bases with no gene match: 9.

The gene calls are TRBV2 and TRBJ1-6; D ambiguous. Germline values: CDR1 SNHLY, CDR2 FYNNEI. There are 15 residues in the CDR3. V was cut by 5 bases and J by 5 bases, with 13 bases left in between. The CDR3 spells CASSPDPKNNSPLHF. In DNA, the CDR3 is TGTGCCAGCAGTCCAGACCCAAAGAATAATTCACCCCTCCACTTT.

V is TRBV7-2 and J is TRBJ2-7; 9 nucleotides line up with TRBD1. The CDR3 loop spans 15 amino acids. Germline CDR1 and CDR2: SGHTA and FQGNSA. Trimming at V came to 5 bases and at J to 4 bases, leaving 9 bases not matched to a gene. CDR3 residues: CASSGQGLGPYEQYF. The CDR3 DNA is TGTGCCAGCAGCGGACAGGGGTTGGGACCTTACGAGCAGTACTTC.

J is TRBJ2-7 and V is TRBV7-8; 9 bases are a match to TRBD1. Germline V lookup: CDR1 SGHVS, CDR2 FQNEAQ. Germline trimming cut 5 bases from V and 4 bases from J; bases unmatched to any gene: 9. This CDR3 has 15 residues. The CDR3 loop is CASSHLRTGVYEQYF. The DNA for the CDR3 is TGTGCCAGCAGCCACCTCAGGACAGGGGTTTACGAGCAGTACTTC. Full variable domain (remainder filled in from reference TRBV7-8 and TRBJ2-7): GAGVSQSPRYKVAKRGQDVALRCDPISGHVSLFWYQQALGQGPEFLTYFQNEAQLDKSGLPSDRFFAERPEGSVSTLKIQRTQQEDSAVYLCASSHLRTGVYEQYFGPGTRLTVT.

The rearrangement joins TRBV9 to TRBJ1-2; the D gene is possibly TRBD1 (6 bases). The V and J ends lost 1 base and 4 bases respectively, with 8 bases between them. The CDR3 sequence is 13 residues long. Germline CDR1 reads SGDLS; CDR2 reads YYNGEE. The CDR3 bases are TGTGCCAGCAGCGTATCAGGGGCCTATGGCTACACCTTC. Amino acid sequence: CASSVSGAYGYTF.

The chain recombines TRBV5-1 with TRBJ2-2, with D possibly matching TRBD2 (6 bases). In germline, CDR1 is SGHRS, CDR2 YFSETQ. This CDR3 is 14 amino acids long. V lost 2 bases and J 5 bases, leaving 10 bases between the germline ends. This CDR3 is CASSLDGGTGELFF. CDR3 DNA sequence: TGCGCCAGCAGCTTAGATGGGGGGACCGGGGAGCTGTTTTTT.

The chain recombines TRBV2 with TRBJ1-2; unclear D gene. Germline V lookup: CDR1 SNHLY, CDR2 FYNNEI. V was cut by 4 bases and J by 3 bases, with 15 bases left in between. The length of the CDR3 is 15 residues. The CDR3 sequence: CASSAVGGYDYGYTF. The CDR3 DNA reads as TGTGCCAGCAGTGCTGTGGGAGGTTACGACTATGGCTACACCTTC.

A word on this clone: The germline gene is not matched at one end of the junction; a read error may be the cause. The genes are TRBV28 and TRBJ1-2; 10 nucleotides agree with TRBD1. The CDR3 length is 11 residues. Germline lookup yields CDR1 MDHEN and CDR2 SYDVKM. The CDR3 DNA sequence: TGTGCCAGCAGTGAGCCGGGACAGGGGATCTTC. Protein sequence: CASSEPGQGIF.

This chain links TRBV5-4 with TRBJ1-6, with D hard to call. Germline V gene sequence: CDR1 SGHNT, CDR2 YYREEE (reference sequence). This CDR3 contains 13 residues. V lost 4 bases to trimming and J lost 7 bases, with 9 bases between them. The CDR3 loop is CASSLDGNSPLHF. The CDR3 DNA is TGTGCCAGCAGCCTGGACGGGAATTCACCCCTCCACTTT.

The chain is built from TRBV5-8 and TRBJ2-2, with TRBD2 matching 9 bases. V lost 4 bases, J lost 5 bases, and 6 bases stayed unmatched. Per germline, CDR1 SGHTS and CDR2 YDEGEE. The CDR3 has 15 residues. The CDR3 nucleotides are TGTGCCAGCAGCGAAATAGCGGGGGTTACCGGGGAGCTGTTTTTT. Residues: CASSEIAGVTGELFF. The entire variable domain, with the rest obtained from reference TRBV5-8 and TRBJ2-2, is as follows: EAGVTQSPTHLIKTRGQQATLRCSPISGHTSVYWYQQALGLGLQFLLWYDEGEERNRGNFPPRFSGRQFPNYSSELNVNALELEDSALYLCASSEIAGVTGELFFGEGSRLTVL.

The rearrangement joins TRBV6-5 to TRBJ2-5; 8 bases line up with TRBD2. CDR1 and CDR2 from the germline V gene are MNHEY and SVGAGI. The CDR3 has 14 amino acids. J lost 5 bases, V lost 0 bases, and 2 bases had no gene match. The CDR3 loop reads CASSYSSGGETQYF. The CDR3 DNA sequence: TGTGCCAGCAGTTACTCCAGCGGGGGCGAGACCCAGTACTTC.

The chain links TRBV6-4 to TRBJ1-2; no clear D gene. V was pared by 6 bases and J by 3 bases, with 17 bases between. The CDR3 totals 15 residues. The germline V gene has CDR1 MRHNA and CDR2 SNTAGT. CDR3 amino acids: CASSARPGGYYGYTF. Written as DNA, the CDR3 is TGTGCCAGCAGCGCGAGGCCCGGAGGGTACTATGGCTACACCTTC.

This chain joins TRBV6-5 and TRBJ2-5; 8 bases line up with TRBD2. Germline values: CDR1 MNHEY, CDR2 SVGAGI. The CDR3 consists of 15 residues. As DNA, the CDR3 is TGTGCATCGGGGACTGCCGGGAGGGGGCAAGAGACCCAGTACTTC. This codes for CASGTAGRGQETQYF.

CDR3 bases: TGTGCCAGCAGAAAAGCAGGTGATAGCAATCAGCCCCAGCATTTT. Translating gives CASRKAGDSNQPQHF. The chain employs TRBV6-5 and TRBJ1-5; D is unresolved. The V gene lost 6 bases and the J gene lost 0 bases, with 12 bases spanning the gap. This CDR3 region has 15 residues. Germline values: CDR1 MNHEY, CDR2 SVGAGI.

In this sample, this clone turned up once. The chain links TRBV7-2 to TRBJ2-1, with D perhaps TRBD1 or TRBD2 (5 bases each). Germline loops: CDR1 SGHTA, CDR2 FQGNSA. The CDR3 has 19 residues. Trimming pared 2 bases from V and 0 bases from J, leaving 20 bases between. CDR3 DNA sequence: TGTGCCAGCAGCTTAAGGTCGAGTAGGTGGGACCACTCCTACAATGAGCAGTTCTTC. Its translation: CASSLRSSRWDHSYNEQFF.

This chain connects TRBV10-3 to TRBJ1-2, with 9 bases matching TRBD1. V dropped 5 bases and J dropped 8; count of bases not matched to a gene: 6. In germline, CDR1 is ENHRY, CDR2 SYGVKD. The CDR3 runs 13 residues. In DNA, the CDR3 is TGTGCCATCAGTCTGGGACAGGGAGAAGGCTACACCTTC. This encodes CAISLGQGEGYTF.

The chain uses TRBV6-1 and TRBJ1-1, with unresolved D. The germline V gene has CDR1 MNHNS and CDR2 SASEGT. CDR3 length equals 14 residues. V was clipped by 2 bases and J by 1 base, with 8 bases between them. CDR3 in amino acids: CASSESPANTEAFF. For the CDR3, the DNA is TGTGCCAGCAGTGAATCCCCTGCGAACACTGAAGCTTTCTTT.

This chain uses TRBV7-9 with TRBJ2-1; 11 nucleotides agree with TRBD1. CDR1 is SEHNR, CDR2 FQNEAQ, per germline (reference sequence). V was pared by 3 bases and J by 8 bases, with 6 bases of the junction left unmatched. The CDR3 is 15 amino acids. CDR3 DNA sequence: TGTGCCAGCAGCTTGGCCGGGACAGGGGGGTATGAGCAGTTCTTC. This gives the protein CASSLAGTGGYEQFF.

CDR3 region: CASSSVGVGNQPQHF. CDR3 nucleotide sequence: TGTGCCAGCTCATCGGTGGGGGTTGGCAATCAGCCCCAGCATTTT. The chain employs TRBV18 and TRBJ1-5, with D perhaps matching TRBD1 (5 bases). CDR1 and CDR2 (germline): KGHSH, LQKENI. The CDR3 spans 15 residues. The V and J ends lost 5 bases and 2 bases respectively, with 13 bases between them. The whole variable domain, filled in from reference TRBV18 and TRBJ1-5, reads NAGVMQNPRHLVRRRGQEARLRCSPMKGHSHVYWYRQLPEEGLKFMVYLQKENIIDESGMPKERFSAEFPKEGPSILRIQQVVRGDSAAYFCASSSVGVGNQPQHFGDGTRLSIL.

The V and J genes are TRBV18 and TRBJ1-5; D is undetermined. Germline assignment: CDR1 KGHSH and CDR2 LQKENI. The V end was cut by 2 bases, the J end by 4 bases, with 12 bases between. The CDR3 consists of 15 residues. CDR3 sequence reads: CASSPGGGINQPQHF. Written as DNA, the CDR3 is TGTGCCAGCTCACCAGGCGGAGGAATAAATCAGCCCCAGCATTTT.

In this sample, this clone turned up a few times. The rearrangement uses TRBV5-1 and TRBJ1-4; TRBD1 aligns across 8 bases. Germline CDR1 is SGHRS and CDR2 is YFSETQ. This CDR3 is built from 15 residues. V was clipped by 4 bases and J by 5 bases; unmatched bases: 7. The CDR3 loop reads CASSLRQGSNEKLFF. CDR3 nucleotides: TGCGCCAGCAGCCTCCGACAGGGGTCCAATGAAAAACTGTTTTTT.

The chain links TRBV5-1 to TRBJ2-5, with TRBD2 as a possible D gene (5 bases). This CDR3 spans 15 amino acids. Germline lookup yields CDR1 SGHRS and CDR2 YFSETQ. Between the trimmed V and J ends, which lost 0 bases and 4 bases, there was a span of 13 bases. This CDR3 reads CASSLVAAGVETQYF. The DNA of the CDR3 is TGCGCCAGCAGCTTGGTGGCGGCCGGGGTAGAGACCCAGTACTTC.

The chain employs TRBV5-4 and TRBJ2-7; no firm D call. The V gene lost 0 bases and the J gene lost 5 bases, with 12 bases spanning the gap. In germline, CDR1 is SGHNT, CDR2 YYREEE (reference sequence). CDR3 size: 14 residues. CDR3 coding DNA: TGTGCCAGCAGCTTGGAGGGTCGTATAGACGAGCAGTACTTC. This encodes CASSLEGRIDEQYF. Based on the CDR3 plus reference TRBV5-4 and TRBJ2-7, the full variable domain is ETGVTQSPTHLIKTRGQQVTLRCSSQSGHNTVSWYQQALGQGPQFIFQYYREEENGRGNFPPRFSGLQFPNYSSELNVNALELDDSALYLCASSLEGRIDEQYFGPGTRLTVT.

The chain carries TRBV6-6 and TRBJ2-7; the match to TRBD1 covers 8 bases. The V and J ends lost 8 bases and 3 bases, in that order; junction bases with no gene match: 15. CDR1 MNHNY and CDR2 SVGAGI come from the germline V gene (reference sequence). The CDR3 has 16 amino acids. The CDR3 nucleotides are TGTGCCAGCCGCCCTTCCATTGGCAGGGGGCACTACGAGCAGTACTTC. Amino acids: CASRPSIGRGHYEQYF.

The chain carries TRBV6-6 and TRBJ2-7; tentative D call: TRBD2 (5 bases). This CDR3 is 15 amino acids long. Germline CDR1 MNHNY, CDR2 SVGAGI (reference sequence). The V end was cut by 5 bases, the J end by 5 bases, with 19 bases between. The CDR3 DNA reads TGTGCCAGCAGTGTTTGGACGGGAAGGGTCAACGAGCAGTACTTC. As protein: CASSVWTGRVNEQYF.

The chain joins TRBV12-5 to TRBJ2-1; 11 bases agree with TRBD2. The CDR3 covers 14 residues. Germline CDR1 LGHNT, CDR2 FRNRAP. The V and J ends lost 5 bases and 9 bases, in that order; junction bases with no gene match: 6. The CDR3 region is CASGNSGGASEQFF. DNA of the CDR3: TGTGCTAGTGGTAATAGCGGGGGGGCCAGTGAGCAGTTCTTC.

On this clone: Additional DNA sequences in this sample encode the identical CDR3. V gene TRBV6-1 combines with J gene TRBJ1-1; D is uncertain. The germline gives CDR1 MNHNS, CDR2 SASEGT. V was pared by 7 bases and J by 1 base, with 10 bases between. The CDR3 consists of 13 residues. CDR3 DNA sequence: TGTGCCAGCACTGGACGCCGGAACACTGAAGCTTTCTTT. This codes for CASTGRRNTEAFF.

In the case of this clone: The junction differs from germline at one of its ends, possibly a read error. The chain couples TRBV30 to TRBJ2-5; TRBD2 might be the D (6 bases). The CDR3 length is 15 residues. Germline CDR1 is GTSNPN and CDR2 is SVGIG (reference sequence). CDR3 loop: CAWNVLRVEGEPQYF. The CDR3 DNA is TGTGCCTGGAACGTCCTAAGGGTGGAGGGAGAGCCCCAGTACTTC.